This is a list of T cell receptor beta chains from one sample in a study of blood T cell repertoires in COVID-19. Using immunoSEQ multiplex PCR, the repertoire was profiled, and TCRdb retains in-frame clones only, with some absent. The table has approximately 10,000 clones, roughly 86% seen once. The specimen was peripheral blood. Receptors were obtained from a man aged 50 to 60 with active COVID-19. CDR3s include the opening cysteine and the closing phenylalanine or tryptophan. D genes are given only for firm matches. Clone sizes are given selectively: once, few, many, or a class where the clone is expanded.

j_gene: TRBJ2-3
abundance: NA
v_gene: TRBV6-2/TRBV6-3
d_gene: NA
CDR3nt: TGTGCCAGCAGTTACCTCACAGATACGCAGTATTTT
CDR3aa: CASSYLTDTQYF

j_gene: TRBJ2-3
abundance: NA
v_gene: TRBV2
d_gene: NA
CDR3nt: TGTGCCAGCAGTCCAAGCGGGGATACGCAGTATTTT
CDR3aa: CASSPSGDTQYF

j_gene: TRBJ2-7
abundance: NA
v_gene: TRBV3-1/TRBV3-2
d_gene: NA
CDR3nt: TGTGCCAGCAGCCAAGTCGCAGGAGGCTACGAGCAGTACTTC
CDR3aa: CASSQVAGGYEQYF

j_gene: TRBJ2-1
abundance: NA
v_gene: TRBV7-3
d_gene: NA
CDR3nt: TGTGCCAGCAGCTCAGGCCCAGATCCCCCCTACAATGAGCAGTTCTTC
CDR3aa: CASSSGPDPPYNEQFF

j_gene: TRBJ2-6
abundance: NA
v_gene: TRBV7-6
d_gene: NA
CDR3nt: TGTGCCAGCAGCTTACAGGGATACGCTGGGGCCAACGTCCTGACTTTC
CDR3aa: CASSLQGYAGANVLTF

j_gene: TRBJ2-4
abundance: NA
v_gene: TRBV6-6
d_gene: TRBD1
CDR3nt: TGTGCCAGCGCTAAGGGGGCGACCAAAAACATTCAGTACTTC
CDR3aa: CASAKGATKNIQYF

j_gene: TRBJ1-2
abundance: NA
v_gene: TRBV7-9
d_gene: TRBD1
CDR3nt: TGTGCCAGCAGCCCGGGACAGGTAGTAACTAACTATGGCTACACCTTC
CDR3aa: CASSPGQVVTNYGYTF

j_gene: TRBJ1-2
abundance: medium-sized
v_gene: TRBV28
d_gene: NA
CDR3nt: TGTGCCAGCAGACTCACCCAGGGATCTTCATCCTATGGCTACACCTTC
CDR3aa: CASRLTQGSSSYGYTF

j_gene: TRBJ2-3
abundance: NA
v_gene: TRBV4-1
d_gene: NA
CDR3nt: TGCGCCAGCAGCCGCCCGAGGGGGGGGGCGGCAGATACGCAGTATTTT
CDR3aa: CASSRPRGGAADTQYF

j_gene: TRBJ2-1
abundance: NA
v_gene: TRBV7-6
d_gene: NA
CDR3nt: TGTGCCAGCAGCTGGACAGCCAGTACCTACAATGAGCAGTTCTTC
CDR3aa: CASSWTASTYNEQFF

j_gene: TRBJ2-2
abundance: once
v_gene: TRBV28
d_gene: TRBD2
CDR3nt: TGTGCCAGCATCTCAGGGACTAGCGGGAGCAATAACACCGGGGAGCTGTTTTTT
CDR3aa: CASISGTSGSNNTGELFF

j_gene: TRBJ1-4
abundance: NA
v_gene: TRBV28
d_gene: NA
CDR3nt: TGTGCCAGCAGTTCGTATACGGGTGCAACTAATGAAAAACTGTTTTTT
CDR3aa: CASSSYTGATNEKLFF

j_gene: TRBJ1-2
abundance: NA
v_gene: TRBV18
d_gene: NA
CDR3nt: TGTGCCAGCTCACCAGGGTTGGGACTTTATGGCTACACCTTC
CDR3aa: CASSPGLGLYGYTF

j_gene: TRBJ2-1
abundance: NA
v_gene: TRBV7-9
d_gene: NA
CDR3nt: TGTGCCAGCAGCTTAGCGGGGGCAGCGGGACCCTACAATGAGCAGTTCTTC
CDR3aa: CASSLAGAAGPYNEQFF

j_gene: TRBJ2-3
abundance: NA
v_gene: TRBV19
d_gene: TRBD2
CDR3nt: TGTGCCACCGAGGGAACGGGACTAGCGGGAGACACGCAGTATTTT
CDR3aa: CATEGTGLAGDTQYF

j_gene: TRBJ1-1
abundance: NA
v_gene: TRBV13
d_gene: TRBD1
CDR3nt: TGTGCCAGCAGACCGGGACAGGGGGCGGGGTACACTGAAGCTTTCTTT
CDR3aa: CASRPGQGAGYTEAFF

j_gene: TRBJ2-2
abundance: NA
v_gene: TRBV3-1/TRBV3-2
d_gene: NA
CDR3nt: TGTGCCAGCAGCCAAGATTGGGATCTAGCGCCGAACACCGGGGAGCTGTTTTTT
CDR3aa: CASSQDWDLAPNTGELFF